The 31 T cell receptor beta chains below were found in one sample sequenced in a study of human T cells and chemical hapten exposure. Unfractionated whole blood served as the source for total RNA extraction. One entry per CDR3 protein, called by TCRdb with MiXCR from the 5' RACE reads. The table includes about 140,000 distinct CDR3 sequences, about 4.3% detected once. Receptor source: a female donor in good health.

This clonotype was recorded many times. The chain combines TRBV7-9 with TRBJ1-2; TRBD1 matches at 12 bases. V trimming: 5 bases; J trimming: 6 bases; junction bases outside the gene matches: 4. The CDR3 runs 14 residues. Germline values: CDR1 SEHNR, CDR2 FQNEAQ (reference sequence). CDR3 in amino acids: CASSPGQGADGYTF. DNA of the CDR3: TGTGCCAGCAGCCCGGGACAGGGGGCCGATGGCTACACCTTC.

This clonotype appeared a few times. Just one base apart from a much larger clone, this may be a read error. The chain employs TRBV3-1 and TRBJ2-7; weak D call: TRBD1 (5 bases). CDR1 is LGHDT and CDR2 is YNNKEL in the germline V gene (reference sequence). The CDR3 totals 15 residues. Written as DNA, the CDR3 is TGTGCCAGCAGCCTCGTCGGACACCCCTCCGACGAGCAGTACTTC. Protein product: CASSLVGHPSDEQYF.

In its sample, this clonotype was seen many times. CDR3 coding DNA: TGCAGCGTGAACCGGGACAGGGCAGGGGATACGCAGTATTTT. It specifies CSVNRDRAGDTQYF. This rearrangement joins TRBV29-1 to TRBJ2-3; 9 bases are a match to TRBD1. J was trimmed by 6 bases and V by 6 bases; bases with no gene match: 10. This CDR3 comprises 14 residues. CDR1 and CDR2 (germline): SQVTM, ANQGSEA.

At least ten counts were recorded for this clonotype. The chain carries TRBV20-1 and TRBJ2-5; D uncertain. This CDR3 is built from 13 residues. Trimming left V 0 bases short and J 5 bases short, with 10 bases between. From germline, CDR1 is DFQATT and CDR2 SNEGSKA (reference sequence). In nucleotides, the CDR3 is TGCAGTGCTAGAGACGGGCCTATGGAGACCCAGTACTTC. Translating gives CSARDGPMETQYF.

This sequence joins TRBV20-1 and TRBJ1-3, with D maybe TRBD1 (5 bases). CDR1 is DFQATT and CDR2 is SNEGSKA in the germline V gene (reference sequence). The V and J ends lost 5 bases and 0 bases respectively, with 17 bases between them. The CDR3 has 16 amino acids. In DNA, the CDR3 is TGCAGTGCTCCTACCGGGACTCCTAACTCTGGAAACACCATATATTTT. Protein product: CSAPTGTPNSGNTIYF.

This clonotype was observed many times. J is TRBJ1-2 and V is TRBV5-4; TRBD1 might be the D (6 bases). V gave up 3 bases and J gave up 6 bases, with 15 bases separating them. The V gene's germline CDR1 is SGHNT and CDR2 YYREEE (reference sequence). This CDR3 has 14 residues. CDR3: CASSSPLGADGYTF. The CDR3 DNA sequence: TGTGCCAGCAGCTCCCCCTTGGGGGCGGATGGCTACACCTTC.

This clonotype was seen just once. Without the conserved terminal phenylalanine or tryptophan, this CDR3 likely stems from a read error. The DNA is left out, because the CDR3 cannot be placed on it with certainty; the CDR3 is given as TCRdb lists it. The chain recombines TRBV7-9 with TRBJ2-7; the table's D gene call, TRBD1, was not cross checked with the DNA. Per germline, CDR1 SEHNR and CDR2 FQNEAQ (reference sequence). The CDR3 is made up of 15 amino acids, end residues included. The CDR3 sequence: CASSAPGTARREQEG.

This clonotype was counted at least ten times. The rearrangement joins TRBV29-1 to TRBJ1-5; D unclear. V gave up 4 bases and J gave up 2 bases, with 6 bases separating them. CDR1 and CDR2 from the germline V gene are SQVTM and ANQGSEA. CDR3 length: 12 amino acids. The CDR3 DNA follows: TGCAGCGTTGTGTCCGGCAATCAGCCCCAGCATTTT. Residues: CSVVSGNQPQHF.

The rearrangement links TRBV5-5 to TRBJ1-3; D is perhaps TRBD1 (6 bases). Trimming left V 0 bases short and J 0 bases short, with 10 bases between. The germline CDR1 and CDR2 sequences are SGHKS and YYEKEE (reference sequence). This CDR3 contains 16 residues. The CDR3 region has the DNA TGTGCCAGCAGCTTGGAGGCCAGGGGCTCTGGAAACACCATATATTTT. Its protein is CASSLEARGSGNTIYF.

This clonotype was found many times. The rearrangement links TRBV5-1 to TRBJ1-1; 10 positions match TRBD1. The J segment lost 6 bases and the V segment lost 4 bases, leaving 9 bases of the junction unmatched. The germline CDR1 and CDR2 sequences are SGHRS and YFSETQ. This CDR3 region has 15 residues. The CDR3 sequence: CASSPGQGILAEAFF. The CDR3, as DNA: TGCGCCAGCAGCCCGGGACAGGGGATTTTGGCTGAAGCTTTCTTT.

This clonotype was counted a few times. The CDR3 here is CASSPPTPFKGGGYTF. The CDR3 nucleotides read TGTGCCAGCTCACCACCTACCCCTTTCAAAGGGGGTGGCTACACCTTC. The chain uses TRBV18 and TRBJ1-2; D is possibly TRBD1 (6 bases). The CDR3 is made up of 16 amino acids. Trimming cost V 0 bases and J 7 bases, with 18 bases left between them. CDR1 and CDR2 from the germline V gene are KGHSH and LQKENI.

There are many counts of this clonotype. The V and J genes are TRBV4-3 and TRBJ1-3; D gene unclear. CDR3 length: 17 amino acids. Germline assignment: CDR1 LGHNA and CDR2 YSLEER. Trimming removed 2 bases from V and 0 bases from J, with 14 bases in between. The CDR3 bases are TGCGCCAGCAGCCAACGGGCAGGAGAACACTCTGGAAACACCATATATTTT. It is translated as CASSQRAGEHSGNTIYF.

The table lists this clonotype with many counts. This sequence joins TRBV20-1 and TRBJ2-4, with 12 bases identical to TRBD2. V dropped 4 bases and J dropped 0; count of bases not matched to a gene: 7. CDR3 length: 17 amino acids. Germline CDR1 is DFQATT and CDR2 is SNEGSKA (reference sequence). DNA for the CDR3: TGCAGTGCTACAATAAGACTAGCGGGGGTAGCCAAAAACATTCAGTACTTC. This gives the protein CSATIRLAGVAKNIQYF.

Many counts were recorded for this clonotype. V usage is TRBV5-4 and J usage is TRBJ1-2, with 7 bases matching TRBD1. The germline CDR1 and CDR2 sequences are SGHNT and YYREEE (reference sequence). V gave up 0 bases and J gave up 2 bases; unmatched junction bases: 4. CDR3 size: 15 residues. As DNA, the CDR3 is TGTGCCAGCAGCTTGGGTCCACAGGGGAACTATGGCTACACCTTC. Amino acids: CASSLGPQGNYGYTF.

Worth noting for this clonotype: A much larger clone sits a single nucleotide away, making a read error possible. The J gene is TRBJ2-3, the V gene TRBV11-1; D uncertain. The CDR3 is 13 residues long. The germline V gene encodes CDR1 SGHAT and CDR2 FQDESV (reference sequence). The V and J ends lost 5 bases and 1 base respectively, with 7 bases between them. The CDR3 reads CASSPARTDTQYF. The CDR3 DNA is TGTGCCAGCAGCCCCGCCCGCACAGATACGCAGTATTTT.

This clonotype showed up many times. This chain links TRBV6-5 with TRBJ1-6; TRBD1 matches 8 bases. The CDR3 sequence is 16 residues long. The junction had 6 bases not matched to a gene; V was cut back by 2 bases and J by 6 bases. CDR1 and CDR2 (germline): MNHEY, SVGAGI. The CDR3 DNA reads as TGTGCCAGCAGTTACGGTCTGACAGGGGTTAATTCACCCCTCCACTTT. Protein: CASSYGLTGVNSPLHF.

Here the CDR3 reads CASSEAGTSNQPQHF. CDR3 in DNA: TGTGCCAGCAGTGAAGCCGGGACTAGCAATCAGCCCCAGCATTTT. The rearrangement joins TRBV2 to TRBJ1-5; perhaps TRBD1 as D (5 bases). Trimming pared 0 bases from V and 0 bases from J, leaving 6 bases between. The V gene's germline CDR1 is SNHLY and CDR2 FYNNEI. The CDR3 covers 15 residues.

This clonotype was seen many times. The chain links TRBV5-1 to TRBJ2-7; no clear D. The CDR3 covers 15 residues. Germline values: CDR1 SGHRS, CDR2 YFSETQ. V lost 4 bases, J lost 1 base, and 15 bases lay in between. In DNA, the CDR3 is TGCGCCAGCAGCCCGGCGGCTACCCGATCCTACGAGCAGTACTTC. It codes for CASSPAATRSYEQYF.

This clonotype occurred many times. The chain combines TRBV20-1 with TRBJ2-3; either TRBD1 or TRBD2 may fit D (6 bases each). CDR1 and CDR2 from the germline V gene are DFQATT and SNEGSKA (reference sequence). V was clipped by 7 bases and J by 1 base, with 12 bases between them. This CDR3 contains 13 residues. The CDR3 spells CSVGGRGTDTQYF. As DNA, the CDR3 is TGCAGTGTCGGGGGCAGGGGCACAGATACGCAGTATTTT.

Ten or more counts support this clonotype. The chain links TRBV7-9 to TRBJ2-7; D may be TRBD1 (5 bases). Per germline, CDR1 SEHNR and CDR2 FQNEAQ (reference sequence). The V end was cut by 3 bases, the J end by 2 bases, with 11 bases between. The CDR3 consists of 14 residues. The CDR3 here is CASSFGAVTYEQYF. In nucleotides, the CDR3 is TGTGCCAGCAGCTTTGGGGCAGTAACCTACGAGCAGTACTTC. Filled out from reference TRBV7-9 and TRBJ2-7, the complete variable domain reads DTGVSQNPRHKITKRGQNVTFRCDPISEHNRLYWYRQTLGQGPEFLTYFQNEAQLEKSRLLSDRFSAERPKGSFSTLEIQRTEQGDSAMYLCASSFGAVTYEQYFGPGTRLTVT.

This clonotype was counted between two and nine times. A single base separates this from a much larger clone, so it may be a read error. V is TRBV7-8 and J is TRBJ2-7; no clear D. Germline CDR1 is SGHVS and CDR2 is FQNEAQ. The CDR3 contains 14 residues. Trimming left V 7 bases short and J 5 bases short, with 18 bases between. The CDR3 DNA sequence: TGTGCCAGCATGACCCAAGGTGGACCCGACGAGCAGTACTTC. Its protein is CASMTQGGPDEQYF. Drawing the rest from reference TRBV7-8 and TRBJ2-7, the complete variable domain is GAGVSQSPRYKVAKRGQDVALRCDPISGHVSLFWYQQALGQGPEFLTYFQNEAQLDKSGLPSDRFFAERPEGSVSTLKIQRTQQEDSAVYLCASMTQGGPDEQYFGPGTRLTVT.

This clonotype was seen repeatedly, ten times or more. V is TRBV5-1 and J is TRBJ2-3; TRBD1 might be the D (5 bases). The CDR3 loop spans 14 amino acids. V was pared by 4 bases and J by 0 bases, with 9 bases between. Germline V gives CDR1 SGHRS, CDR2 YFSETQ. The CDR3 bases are TGCGCCAGCAGCATTCAGGGCAGCACAGATACGCAGTATTTT. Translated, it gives CASSIQGSTDTQYF.

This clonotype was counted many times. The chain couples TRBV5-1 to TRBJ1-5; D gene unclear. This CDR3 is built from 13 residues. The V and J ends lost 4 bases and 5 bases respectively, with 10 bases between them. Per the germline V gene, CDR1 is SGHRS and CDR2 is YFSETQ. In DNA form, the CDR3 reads TGCGCCAGCAGCCCTCTGGGTGATCAGCCCCAGCATTTT. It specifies CASSPLGDQPQHF. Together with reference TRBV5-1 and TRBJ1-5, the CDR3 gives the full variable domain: KAGVTQTPRYLIKTRGQQVTLSCSPISGHRSVSWYQQTPGQGLQFLFEYFSETQRNKGNFPGRFSGRQFSNSRSEMNVSTLELGDSALYLCASSPLGDQPQHFGDGTRLSIL.

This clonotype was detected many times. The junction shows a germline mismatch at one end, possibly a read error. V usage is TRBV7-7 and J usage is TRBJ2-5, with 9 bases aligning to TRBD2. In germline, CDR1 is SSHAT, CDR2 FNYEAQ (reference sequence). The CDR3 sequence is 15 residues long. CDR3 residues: CASSLDLAGQETQYF. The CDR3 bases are TGTGCTAGCAGCTTAGACCTAGCGGGACAAGAGACCCAGTACTTC.

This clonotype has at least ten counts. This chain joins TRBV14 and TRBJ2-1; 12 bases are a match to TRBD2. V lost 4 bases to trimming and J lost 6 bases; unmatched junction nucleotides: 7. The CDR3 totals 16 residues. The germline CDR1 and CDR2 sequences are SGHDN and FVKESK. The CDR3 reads CASSPLASGGANEQFF. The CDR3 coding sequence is TGTGCCAGCAGCCCCCTGGCTAGCGGGGGGGCCAATGAGCAGTTCTTC.

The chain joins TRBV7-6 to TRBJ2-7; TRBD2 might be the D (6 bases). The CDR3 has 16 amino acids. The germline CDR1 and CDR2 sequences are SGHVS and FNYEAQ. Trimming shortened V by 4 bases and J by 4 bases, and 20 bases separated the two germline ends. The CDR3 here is CASSSSPGPGVYEQYF. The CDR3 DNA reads TGTGCCAGCAGCTCGTCTCCGGGACCGGGGGTTTACGAGCAGTACTTC. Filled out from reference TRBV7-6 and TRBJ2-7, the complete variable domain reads GAGVSQSPRYKVTKRGQDVALRCDPISGHVSLYWYRQALGQGPEFLTYFNYEAQQDKSGLPNDRFSAERPEGSISTLTIQRTEQRDSAMYRCASSSSPGPGVYEQYFGPGTRLTVT.

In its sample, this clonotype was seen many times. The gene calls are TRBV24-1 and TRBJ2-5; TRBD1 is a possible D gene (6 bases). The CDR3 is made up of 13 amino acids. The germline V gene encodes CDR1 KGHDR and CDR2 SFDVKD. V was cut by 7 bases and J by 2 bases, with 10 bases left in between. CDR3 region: CATRDSRQETQYF. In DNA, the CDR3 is TGTGCCACCAGGGACAGTCGGCAAGAGACCCAGTACTTC.

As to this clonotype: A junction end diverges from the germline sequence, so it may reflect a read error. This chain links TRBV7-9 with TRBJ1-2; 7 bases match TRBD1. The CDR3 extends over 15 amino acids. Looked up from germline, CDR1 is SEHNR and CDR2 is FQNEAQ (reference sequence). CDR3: CASSSTRGQNDGYSF. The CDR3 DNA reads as TGTGCCAGCAGCTCCACCCGGGGACAGAACGATGGCTACTCCTTC.

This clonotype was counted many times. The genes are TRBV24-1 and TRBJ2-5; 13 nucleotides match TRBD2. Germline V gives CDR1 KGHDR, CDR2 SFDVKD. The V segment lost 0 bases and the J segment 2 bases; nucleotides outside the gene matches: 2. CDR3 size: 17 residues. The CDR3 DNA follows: TGTGCCACCAGTGATTTGTCGGGACTAGCGGGGCAAGAGACCCAGTACTTC. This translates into CATSDLSGLAGQETQYF.

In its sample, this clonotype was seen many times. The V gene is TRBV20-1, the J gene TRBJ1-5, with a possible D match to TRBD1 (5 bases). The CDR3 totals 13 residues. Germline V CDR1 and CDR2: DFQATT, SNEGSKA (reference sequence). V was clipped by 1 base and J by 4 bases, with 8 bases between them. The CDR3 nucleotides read TGCAGTGCTAGAGCAGGGTTGAATCAGCCCCAGCATTTT. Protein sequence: CSARAGLNQPQHF.

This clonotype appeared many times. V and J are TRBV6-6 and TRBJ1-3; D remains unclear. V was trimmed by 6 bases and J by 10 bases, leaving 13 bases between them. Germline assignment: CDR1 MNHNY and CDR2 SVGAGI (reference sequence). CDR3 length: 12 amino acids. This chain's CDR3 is CASSWRSDTIYF. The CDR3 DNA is TGTGCCAGCAGCTGGAGGTCAGATACCATATATTTT.